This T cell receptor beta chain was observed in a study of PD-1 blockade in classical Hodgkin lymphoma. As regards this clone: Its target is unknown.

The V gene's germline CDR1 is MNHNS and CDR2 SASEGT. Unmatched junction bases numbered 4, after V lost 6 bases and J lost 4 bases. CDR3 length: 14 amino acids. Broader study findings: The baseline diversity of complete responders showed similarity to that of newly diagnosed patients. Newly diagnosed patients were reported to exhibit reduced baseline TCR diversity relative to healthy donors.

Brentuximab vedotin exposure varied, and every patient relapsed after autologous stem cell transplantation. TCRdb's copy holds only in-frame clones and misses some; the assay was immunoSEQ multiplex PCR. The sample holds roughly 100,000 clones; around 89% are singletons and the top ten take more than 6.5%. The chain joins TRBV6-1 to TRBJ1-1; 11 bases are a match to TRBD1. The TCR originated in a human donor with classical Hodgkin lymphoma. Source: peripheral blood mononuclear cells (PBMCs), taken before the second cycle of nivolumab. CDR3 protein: CASSGGQGATEAFF. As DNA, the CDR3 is TGTGCCAGCAGCGGAGGACAGGGGGCCACTGAAGCTTTCTTT.